This T cell receptor (beta chain) came from a study of vaccination and CD4 T cells after COVID-19. Study-wide context: Cellular stimulation was performed using overlapping spike peptides derived from SARS-CoV-2, HCoV-NL63, HCoV-OC43 and HCoV-229E.

With respect to this clonotype: Its antigen is unknown.

CDR1 and CDR2 (germline): SGHRS, YFSETQ. The CDR3 sequence is 16 residues long. Trimming removed 4 bases at V and 4 bases at J, with 18 bases between. At the Johns Hopkins FTIC core, DNA taken from cultured CD4+ T cells was sequenced by way of the Oncomine TCR Beta short-read assay. Extraction of genomic DNA was performed on cultured CD4+ T cells. TCRdb re-derived calls from the PCR reads in MiXCR, one entry per CDR3 protein. The sample yields just under 20,000 distinct CDR3 sequences, approximately 42% seen once. As for treatment: approximately nine-day PBMC culture with coronavirus spike peptide pools or control peptides (ViraFEST assay). Once peptide pools had expanded antigen-specific T cells, ViraFEST sequenced TCRs.

The chain combines TRBV5-1 with TRBJ1-5, with D perhaps matching TRBD1 (5 bases). This TCR was recovered from a human donor who received a COVID-19 vaccine. Here the sequenced sample was CD4+ T cells from blood, cultured in vitro, taken before SARS-CoV-2 vaccination. The CDR3 nucleotides are TGCGCCAGCAGCACGGGACCTTTGAGGCCGAATCAGCCCCAGCATTTT. Protein sequence: CASSTGPLRPNQPQHF.